A selection of T cell receptor beta chains follows, all from one sample in a study of identical twins. Each CDR3 protein gets one entry after TCRdb re-called the 5' RACE reads with MiXCR. This table has about 530,000 distinct CDR3 sequences, nearly 15% appearing once. The sample was also reused in another study, on yellow fever vaccine responses in identical twins.

Input material: CD4+ T cells sorted from blood. All receptors derive from a young woman in good health. Both conserved end residues are part of each CDR3. The D gene is left open where the match is weak.

>TRBV7-2|-
CASSNGRGPGELFF
>TRBV7-2|TRBD1
CASSATGTGGYEQYF
>TRBV5-1|TRBD1
CASSLGQGLYEQYF
>TRBV5-1|TRBD1
CASKGQENTGELFF
>TRBV6-1|-
CASSKTFGSYNEQFF
>TRBV14|TRBD2
CASSTRTSGRNEQYF
>TRBV6-1|TRBD2
CASRVAGGPSTGELFF
>TRBV24-1|-
CATSDPQSGEQFF
>TRBV7-8|TRBD2
CASSPSGGAFETQYF
>TRBV12-3/TRBV12-4|-
CASRKQGGEQFF
>TRBV14|TRBD2
CASSYLAGGPVEQFF
>TRBV20-1|-
CSAGLSGANVLTF
>TRBV20-1|-
CSARDPGRGAGNEQFF
>TRBV3-1|TRBD1
CASSQDREANSPLHF
>TRBV10-3|-
CAISDGGNTIYF
>TRBV20-1|TRBD2
CSAAGLAGVGGTDTQYF
>TRBV20-1|-
CSAETANVMNTEAFF
>TRBV20-1|TRBD2
CSARANTGTSGPYNEQFF
>TRBV20-1|-
CSASLDKTDTQYF
>TRBV5-1|TRBD2
CASSLGPSGGVWNEQFF
>TRBV4-1|TRBD1
CASSPPDRDAEKLFF
>TRBV25-1|TRBD2
CASRKTSGPYNEQFF
>TRBV24-1|-
CATSDPGPSNTGELFF
>TRBV20-1|TRBD2
CSARGGLAGTLDEQFF
>TRBV7-9|TRBD1
CASSPGGSTYNEQFF
>TRBV7-2|TRBD1
CASSPGTGISYEQYF
>TRBV20-1|TRBD2
CSARASGRSNTGELFF
>TRBV12-3/TRBV12-4|-
CASSHPRGRDEQYF
>TRBV5-1|-
CASSLAYEGVPLRPNTEAFF
>TRBV7-2|-
CASSLGSWRANEQFF
>TRBV2|TRBD1
CASSGTGAIQAEAFF
>TRBV20-1|-
CSEQNYGYTF
>TRBV19|-
CASSIRGSSTDTQYF
>TRBV18|TRBD2
CASSPPGLAGVDEQFF
>TRBV5-1|TRBD2
CASRVSSGGPGETQYF
>TRBV4-1|-
CASSPLGHQFGDTQYF
>TRBV19|-
CASSSTGSPLNTEAFF
>TRBV7-9|TRBD1
CASRPGGLDMNTEAFF
>TRBV5-1|TRBD2
CASRRATSETYEQYF
>TRBV7-3|-
CASSLESVGTPQYF
>TRBV20-1|TRBD2
CSALGLAGYNEQFF
>TRBV11-2|TRBD2
CASSRTSGSKETQYF
>TRBV12-3/TRBV12-4|TRBD2
CASRAGTSNNEQFF
>TRBV2|TRBD1
CASTTRGNYGYTF
>TRBV20-1|TRBD2
CSARTSGMRYEQYF
>TRBV5-5|TRBD1
CASSLGTGDHYGYTF
>TRBV2|-
CASSEDGPAPYEQYF
>TRBV2|TRBD2
CASSDLPLAGPNEQFF
>TRBV29-1|-
CSVWDTGEQYF
>TRBV12-3/TRBV12-4|-
CASSRGINSYEQYF
>TRBV27|TRBD2
CASSRLAAAYEQYF
>TRBV3-1|-
CASTRAGVDSPLHF
>TRBV5-1|TRBD2
CASSRGGPAIGEQFF
>TRBV12-3/TRBV12-4|-
CASSLAGSVQPQHF
>TRBV5-8|TRBD2
CASSLWVAGPDTQYF
>TRBV7-2|-
CASSRRVASQPQHF
>TRBV28|-
CASSLGRGPPYNEQFF
>TRBV29-1|-
CSVLESLPPRGEQYF
>TRBV27|-
CASKIHESGANVLTF
>TRBV10-3|-
CAISQGIPLNTEAFF